Following are 23 T cell receptor beta chains from one sample sequenced in a study of blood T cell repertoires in COVID-19. The protocol was immunoSEQ multiplex PCR, while the TCRdb copy is restricted to in-frame clones and leaves out a portion. The table lists almost 200,000 clones, roughly three quarters of them singletons, with 5.5% to 7% in the top ten. Sequenced sample: peripheral blood. The receptor set was obtained from a woman between 40 and 55 years old with COVID-19, enrolled during active disease.

J is TRBJ1-5 and V is TRBV6-1; 10 bases map to TRBD1. Trimming at V came to 4 bases and at J to 1 base, leaving 10 bases not matched to a gene. This CDR3 is 18 amino acids long. Germline-derived CDR1 and CDR2 are MNHNS and SASEGT. The CDR3 region is CASSVLWDRGASNQPQHF. Here the CDR3 DNA reads TGTGCCAGCAGTGTGTTGTGGGACAGGGGTGCGAGCAATCAGCCCCAGCATTTT.

The chain is built from TRBV18 and TRBJ2-1, with D perhaps TRBD2 (6 bases). The CDR3 extends over 13 amino acids. Between the trimmed V and J ends, which lost 4 bases and 4 bases, there was a span of 8 bases. Germline CDR1 reads KGHSH; CDR2 reads LQKENI. Here the CDR3 DNA reads TGTGCCAGCTCACAGGGACTTTACAATGAGCAGTTCTTC. It encodes CASSQGLYNEQFF.

V is TRBV24-1 and J is TRBJ2-3; 7 bases align to TRBD1. Trimming removed 7 bases from V and 1 base from J; junction bases left unmatched: 13. This CDR3 is 17 amino acids long. Looked up from germline, CDR1 is KGHDR and CDR2 is SFDVKD. DNA for the CDR3: TGTGCCACCAGCGAGACAGGGCTTAGTTCTGGCACAGATACGCAGTATTTT. Its protein product is CATSETGLSSGTDTQYF.

The chain combines TRBV15 with TRBJ1-1; 8 bases agree with TRBD1. This CDR3 is built from 15 residues. Germline CDR1 is LNHNV and CDR2 is YYDKDF (reference sequence). V shed 4 bases, J shed 4 bases, and the junction held 8 bases outside the gene matches. CDR3 nucleotide sequence: TGTGCCACCAGCACACGAGGACAGGGCGCCACTGAAGCTTTCTTT. Translating gives CATSTRGQGATEAFF.

J is TRBJ1-1 and V is TRBV12-5, with a tentative D call TRBD1 (6 bases). The CDR3 is 14 residues long. V was clipped by 6 bases and J by 5 bases, with 16 bases between them. Germline-derived CDR1 and CDR2 are LGHNT and FRNRAP. Here the CDR3 DNA reads TGTGCTAGTGGGAAGTCTCCGAGGGGGACTGAAGCTTTCTTT. It codes for CASGKSPRGTEAFF.

This clone was seen more than once but under ten times. CDR3 loop: CASSRDRVAEAFF. The CDR3 DNA is TGTGCCAGCAGCAGGGACAGGGTGGCTGAAGCTTTCTTT. The chain carries TRBV9 and TRBJ1-1; TRBD1 aligns across 9 bases. Per germline, CDR1 SGDLS and CDR2 YYNGEE. This CDR3 comprises 13 residues. With 4 bases clipped from V and 6 bases from J, the junction kept 4 bases outside the gene matches. Together with reference TRBV9 and TRBJ1-1, the CDR3 gives the full variable domain: DSGVTQTPKHLITATGQRVTLRCSPRSGDLSVYWYQQSLDQGLQFLIQYYNGEERAKGNILERFSAQQFPDLHSELNLSSLELGDSALYFCASSRDRVAEAFFGQGTRLTVV.

The chain couples TRBV30 to TRBJ1-2, with D possibly TRBD1 on 6 matching bases. In germline, CDR1 is GTSNPN, CDR2 SVGIG (reference sequence). This CDR3 has 11 residues. V was pared by 2 bases and J by 11 bases, with 12 bases between. CDR3 nucleotide sequence: TGTGCCTGGAGTTCGGGACACCGGTACACCTTC. As protein: CAWSSGHRYTF.

This chain connects TRBV29-1 to TRBJ1-1, with a weak D call TRBD1 (6 bases). Per the germline V gene, CDR1 is SQVTM and CDR2 is ANQGSEA. V shed 6 bases and J shed 4 bases, with 24 bases lying between them. The CDR3 spans 16 residues. DNA of the CDR3: TGCAGCGTAATCTTTTTTGTGGACAGACCGGGCACTGAAGCTTTCTTT. The encoded protein is CSVIFFVDRPGTEAFF. Variable domain in full (rest from reference TRBV29-1 and TRBJ1-1): SAVISQKPSRDICQRGTSLTIQCQVDSQVTMMFWYRQQPGQSLTLIATANQGSEATYESGFVIDKFPISRPNLTFSTLTVSNMSPEDSSIYLCSVIFFVDRPGTEAFFGQGTRLTVV.

The chain joins TRBV7-6 to TRBJ1-5; no definite D call. Trimming took 5 bases from V and 4 from J, leaving 15 bases between them. The CDR3 totals 15 residues. Per germline, CDR1 SGHVS and CDR2 FNYEAQ. This CDR3 reads CASSPRLGRNQPQHF. CDR3 in DNA: TGTGCCAGCAGCCCTAGGCTAGGTAGGAATCAGCCCCAGCATTTT.

The rearrangement uses TRBV27 and TRBJ2-4; 7 nucleotides match TRBD2. Germline CDR1 MNHEY, CDR2 SMNVEV (reference sequence). This CDR3 has 14 residues. Trimming cost V 6 bases and J 10 bases; bases outside gene matches: 12. The CDR3 coding sequence is TGTGCCAGCAGGATATCGGGGACTAAGGGGATTCAGTACTTC. Protein: CASRISGTKGIQYF.

A few counts support this clone. The rearrangement links TRBV2 to TRBJ2-1; weak D call: TRBD2 (5 bases). This CDR3 region has 13 residues. Trimming removed 6 bases at V and 6 bases at J, with 12 bases between. Germline V gene lookup returns CDR1 SNHLY and CDR2 FYNNEI. The CDR3 region is CASRPGFGNEQFF. CDR3 DNA sequence: TGTGCCAGCAGGCCGGGATTCGGCAATGAGCAGTTCTTC.

The chain couples TRBV5-8 to TRBJ1-1, with a weak D call TRBD1 (5 bases). Trimming took 1 base from V and 4 from J, leaving 8 bases between them. CDR3 size: 13 residues. Germline V gene data show CDR1 as SGHTS and CDR2 as YDEGEE. The CDR3 DNA follows: TGTGCCAGCAGCTTGTTAGGGGTCACTGAAGCTTTCTTT. This translates into CASSLLGVTEAFF.

This clone turned up a few times. The gene calls are TRBV29-1 and TRBJ1-2; the D gene is possibly TRBD1 (6 bases). Looked up from germline, CDR1 is SQVTM and CDR2 is ANQGSEA. V lost 4 bases to trimming and J lost 4 bases, with 10 bases between them. There are 12 residues in the CDR3. CDR3 amino acids: CSVVQDSYGYTF. The CDR3 coding sequence is TGCAGCGTTGTTCAGGACAGCTATGGCTACACCTTC.

The chain employs TRBV13 and TRBJ2-1; 9 positions match TRBD2. CDR3 length equals 14 residues. Looked up from germline, CDR1 is PRHDT and CDR2 is FYEKMQ (reference sequence). Trimming at V came to 5 bases and at J to 9 bases, leaving 8 bases not matched to a gene. The CDR3 loop is CASSRSGGLAEQFF. The CDR3 coding sequence is TGTGCCAGCAGCCGAAGCGGGGGGTTAGCTGAGCAGTTCTTC.

The genes are TRBV11-2 and TRBJ1-2; D ambiguous. Trimming stripped 4 bases from V and 3 bases from J, with 6 bases between. CDR3 length: 12 amino acids. Germline V gene lookup returns CDR1 SGHAT and CDR2 FQNNGV. The CDR3 protein is CASSYEDYGYTF. CDR3 bases: TGTGCCAGCAGCTACGAGGACTATGGCTACACCTTC.

V gene TRBV19 combines with J gene TRBJ2-1; maybe TRBD1 (7 bases). Germline values: CDR1 LNHDA, CDR2 SQIVND (reference sequence). Trimming removed 8 bases from V and 7 bases from J, with 24 bases in between. The CDR3 length is 16 residues. For the CDR3, the DNA is TGTGCCAGTCGACCTTGGTCAGGGGGAGGTGAGAATGAGCAGTTCTTC. Its translation is CASRPWSGGGENEQFF. The entire variable domain, with the rest obtained from reference TRBV19 and TRBJ2-1, is as follows: DGGITQSPKYLFRKEGQNVTLSCEQNLNHDAMYWYRQDPGQGLRLIYYSQIVNDFQKGDIAEGYSVSREKKESFPLTVTSAQKNPTAFYLCASRPWSGGGENEQFFGPGTRLTVL.

This chain uses TRBV6-5 with TRBJ1-2, with no clear D. Germline V gene sequence: CDR1 MNHEY, CDR2 SVGAGI. V gave up 8 bases and J gave up 2 bases, with 15 bases separating them. The CDR3 covers 14 residues. CDR3 in amino acids: CASFTRVINYGYTF. The CDR3 DNA sequence: TGTGCCAGCTTTACCCGGGTGATAAACTATGGCTACACCTTC.

The J gene is TRBJ2-5, the V gene TRBV7-3; no clear D gene. The CDR3 extends over 14 amino acids. V gave up 0 bases and J gave up 4 bases, with 9 bases separating them. The germline V gene encodes CDR1 SGHTA and CDR2 FQGTGA. The CDR3 region is CASSLTRSAETQYF. The CDR3 DNA follows: TGTGCCAGCAGCTTAACTAGGAGCGCAGAGACCCAGTACTTC.

The rearrangement joins TRBV27 to TRBJ1-2, with 8 positions matching TRBD1. CDR1 is MNHEY and CDR2 is SMNVEV in the germline V gene (reference sequence). The CDR3 is made up of 16 amino acids. Trimming at V came to 4 bases and at J to 1 base, leaving 8 bases not matched to a gene. The CDR3, as DNA: TGTGCCAGCAGTTCCCTTAGACAGGGGCGTAACTATGGCTACACCTTC. Protein sequence: CASSSLRQGRNYGYTF.

The chain uses TRBV5-4 and TRBJ2-5; TRBD1 matches at 9 bases. Germline V gene sequence: CDR1 SGHNT, CDR2 YYREEE (reference sequence). V dropped 1 base and J dropped 3; count of bases not matched to a gene: 1. The CDR3 length is 14 residues. CDR3 amino acids: CASSLWTGEETQYF. The CDR3 nucleotides read TGTGCCAGCAGCTTGTGGACAGGGGAAGAGACCCAGTACTTC.

J is TRBJ1-2 and V is TRBV7-8, with unresolved D. The CDR3 consists of 14 residues. V was clipped by 1 base and J by 6 bases, with 12 bases between them. The germline CDR1 and CDR2 sequences are SGHVS and FQNEAQ. CDR3: CASSLVEGSDGYTF. The CDR3 DNA is TGTGCCAGCAGCTTAGTCGAGGGCTCGGATGGCTACACCTTC.

The rearrangement uses TRBV6-6 and TRBJ1-4; tentatively, D is TRBD1 (5 bases). Trimming stripped 4 bases from V and 7 bases from J, with 13 bases between. In germline, CDR1 is MNHNY, CDR2 SVGAGI (reference sequence). The CDR3 contains 14 residues. CDR3 nucleotides: TGTGCCAGCAGTTTGGACGGGGGAGGTGAAAAACTGTTTTTT. Translating gives CASSLDGGGEKLFF.

The J gene is TRBJ1-6, the V gene TRBV27, with a tentative D call TRBD1 (5 bases). CDR1 and CDR2 (germline): MNHEY, SMNVEV (reference sequence). The V and J ends lost 6 bases and 7 bases respectively, with 13 bases between them. The CDR3 runs to 14 residues. DNA of the CDR3: TGTGCCAGCAGACGCGACAGCTCCAATTCACCCCTCCACTTT. Encoded protein: CASRRDSSNSPLHF.